These 31 T cell receptor beta chains came from one sample sequenced in a study of OX40 agonist ivuxolimab in advanced cancers. Sequencing used immunoSEQ multiplex PCR; TCRdb keeps in-frame clones, though not all of them. The table records around 66,000 clones, roughly 80% of them present only once. The source was CD4+ or CD8+ T cells sorted from blood, collected in a trial of the OX40 agonist ivuxolimab. The receptor set was obtained from an adult with an advanced solid tumor such as melanoma, head and neck, liver or kidney cancer.

This chain joins TRBV7-6 and TRBJ2-5; D not resolved. CDR3 length: 14 residues. V was shortened by 1 base and J by 5 bases, with 11 bases between the two germline ends. Germline assignment: CDR1 SGHVS and CDR2 FNYEAQ. For the CDR3, the DNA is TGTGCCAGCAGCTTAGGCGCGACCGGGGAGACCCAGTACTTC. This encodes CASSLGATGETQYF. Complete variable domain (other parts from reference TRBV7-6 and TRBJ2-5): GAGVSQSPRYKVTKRGQDVALRCDPISGHVSLYWYRQALGQGPEFLTYFNYEAQQDKSGLPNDRFSAERPEGSISTLTIQRTEQRDSAMYRCASSLGATGETQYFGPGTRLLVL.

This chain joins TRBV6-5 and TRBJ2-3, with TRBD1 matching over 9 bases. Germline V gene sequence: CDR1 MNHEY, CDR2 SVGAGI. Trimming took 2 bases from V and 2 from J; bases not matched to a gene: 5. The CDR3 length is 16 residues. The CDR3 bases are TGTGCCAGCAGTTACAACAGGGGGCCGGCCACAGATACGCAGTATTTT. This sequence encodes CASSYNRGPATDTQYF.

The rearrangement joins TRBV5-6 to TRBJ2-3, with D hard to call. V was trimmed by 0 bases and J by 2 bases, leaving 7 bases between them. The germline gives CDR1 SGHDT, CDR2 YYEEEE. This CDR3 contains 14 residues. CDR3 in amino acids: CASSLGWTTDTQYF. CDR3 DNA: TGTGCCAGCAGCTTGGGGTGGACCACAGATACGCAGTATTTT.

The chain carries TRBV15 and TRBJ2-1; 7 nucleotides align to TRBD1. V dropped 0 bases and J dropped 10; count of bases not matched to a gene: 3. This CDR3 contains 13 residues. CDR1 is LNHNV, CDR2 YYDKDF, per germline (reference sequence). CDR3 in DNA: TGTGCCACCAGCAGAGACCTGGGACAGGAGCAGTTCTTC. Its translation is CATSRDLGQEQFF.

The V and J genes are TRBV2 and TRBJ1-2; D may be TRBD1 (5 bases). This CDR3 has 12 residues. The V gene lost 7 bases and the J gene lost 10 bases, with 16 bases spanning the gap. CDR1 and CDR2 (germline): SNHLY, FYNNEI. CDR3 sequence (DNA): TGTGCCAGCAACGACGGTGTGGGGGTCTACACCTTC. It specifies CASNDGVGVYTF. Full variable domain (missing parts from reference TRBV2 and TRBJ1-2): EPEVTQTPSHQVTQMGQEVILRCVPISNHLYFYWYRQILGQKVEFLVSFYNNEISEKSEIFDDQFSVERPDGSNFTLKIRSTKLEDSAMYFCASNDGVGVYTFGSGTRLTVV.

The genes are TRBV4-3 and TRBJ1-2; possibly TRBD1 for D (5 bases). V lost 4 bases to trimming and J lost 2 bases, with 11 bases between them. The CDR3 loop spans 14 amino acids. CDR1 is LGHNA, CDR2 YSLEER, per germline. CDR3 in DNA: TGCGCCAGCAGCCGGGACCCCACAAACTATGGCTACACCTTC. This gives the protein CASSRDPTNYGYTF.

The chain joins TRBV6-4 to TRBJ2-1; D possibly uses TRBD1 or TRBD2 (6 bases each). CDR1 and CDR2 from the germline V gene are MRHNA and SNTAGT. The CDR3 totals 12 residues. The V and J ends lost 4 bases and 11 bases respectively, with 12 bases between them. CDR3 bases: TGTGCCAGCAGTGTTGCCGGGGGCAAGCAGTTCTTC. It encodes CASSVAGGKQFF.

This chain joins TRBV5-1 and TRBJ1-2; perhaps TRBD1 as D (5 bases). Germline CDR1 SGHRS, CDR2 YFSETQ. Trimming took 1 base from V and 3 from J, leaving 10 bases between them. The CDR3 is made up of 14 amino acids. The CDR3 DNA follows: TGCGCCAGCAGCTTGAGGGGTATCCACTATGGCTACACCTTC. Amino acids: CASSLRGIHYGYTF.

In this sample, this clone turned up once. The rearrangement joins TRBV7-8 to TRBJ2-7, with 8 nucleotides matching TRBD1. This CDR3 region has 18 residues. The V gene's germline CDR1 is SGHVS and CDR2 FQNEAQ. V was pared by 1 base and J by 1 base, with 12 bases of the junction left unmatched. The CDR3 DNA is TGTGCCAGCAGCTTAGAAGTTTACGGTGGGACAGGTTCCTACGAGCAGTACGTC. Translated, it gives CASSLEVYGGTGSYEQYV.

The rearrangement uses TRBV19 and TRBJ2-2; 7 bases match TRBD1. This CDR3 spans 15 amino acids. V dropped 2 bases and J dropped 2; count of bases not matched to a gene: 2. Germline V gene lookup returns CDR1 LNHDA and CDR2 SQIVND (reference sequence). CDR3 amino acids: CASSINRGNTGELFF. DNA for the CDR3: TGTGCCAGTAGTATAAACAGGGGCAACACCGGGGAGCTGTTTTTT.

The J gene is TRBJ2-3, the V gene TRBV28, with D perhaps TRBD1 (5 bases). CDR3 length: 15 amino acids. Germline CDR1 and CDR2: MDHEN and SYDVKM. Between the trimmed V and J ends, which lost 7 bases and 0 bases, there was a span of 14 bases. CDR3 region: CASTFQGASTDTQYF. CDR3 DNA: TGTGCCAGCACCTTCCAGGGTGCTAGCACAGATACGCAGTATTTT.

The chain uses TRBV2 and TRBJ1-2, with D unresolved. Germline V gene data show CDR1 as SNHLY and CDR2 as FYNNEI. V lost 6 bases and J lost 2, with 13 bases in between. There are 14 residues in the CDR3. CDR3 bases: TGTGCCAGCAGGCCCTGGACGGAGAACTATGGCTACACCTTC. It codes for CASRPWTENYGYTF.

The CDR3 DNA is TGTGCCAGCAGTCCCACCGGGCGGGACCTATTCACAGATACGCAGTATTTT. Translating it yields CASSPTGRDLFTDTQYF. The chain employs TRBV14 and TRBJ2-3; D might be TRBD2 (6 bases). This CDR3 has 17 residues. Trimming cost V 6 bases and J 2 bases, with 21 bases left between them. The germline gives CDR1 SGHDN, CDR2 FVKESK.

V and J are TRBV4-2 and TRBJ2-7; TRBD2 agrees at 8 bases. Trimming removed 0 bases from V and 0 bases from J; junction bases left unmatched: 10. The germline V gene has CDR1 LGHNA and CDR2 YNFKEQ. This CDR3 contains 18 residues. CDR3 sequence (DNA): TGTGCCAGCAGCCAAGATTCGGTTGTACTAGCGGCCTCCTACGAGCAGTACTTC. This sequence encodes CASSQDSVVLAASYEQYF.

V is TRBV5-1 and J is TRBJ2-2; 9 bases are a match to TRBD1. Per germline, CDR1 SGHRS and CDR2 YFSETQ. V trimming: 3 bases; J trimming: 3 bases; junction bases outside the gene matches: 3. CDR3 size: 15 residues. CDR3 in DNA: TGCGCCAGCAGCTGGACAGGGGTCGACACCGGGGAGCTGTTTTTT. This gives the protein CASSWTGVDTGELFF.

This clone was found a few times. This chain uses TRBV27 with TRBJ1-1, with 7 bases that match TRBD1. Germline V gene sequence: CDR1 MNHEY, CDR2 SMNVEV (reference sequence). This CDR3 is 15 amino acids long. J lost 4 bases, V lost 4 bases, and 9 bases had no gene match. The CDR3 loop is CASSSGQLVGTEAFF. In DNA, the CDR3 is TGTGCCAGCAGTTCGGGACAGCTAGTAGGCACTGAAGCTTTCTTT.

This clone was recorded once. The V call is TRBV30, the J call TRBJ2-5; no clear D gene. Germline loops: CDR1 GTSNPN, CDR2 SVGIG (reference sequence). Trimming took off 3 bases at V and 0 bases at J, with 20 bases between the two ends. The CDR3 covers 17 residues. The CDR3 region is CAWRPELVGRNQETQYF. CDR3 DNA: TGTGCCTGGAGGCCTGAATTGGTAGGCAGAAACCAAGAGACCCAGTACTTC.

The gene calls are TRBV4-3 and TRBJ2-7; D is tentatively TRBD1 or TRBD2 (5 bases each). Trimming pared 1 base from V and 3 bases from J, leaving 16 bases between. Germline-derived CDR1 and CDR2 are LGHNA and YSLEER. CDR3 size: 16 residues. The CDR3 here is CASSQVHGVGVYEQYF. CDR3 in DNA: TGCGCCAGCAGCCAAGTCCATGGGGTGGGGGTCTACGAGCAGTACTTC.

The rearrangement joins TRBV7-9 to TRBJ2-3; D remains ambiguous. This CDR3 comprises 12 residues. V lost 8 bases to trimming and J lost 1 base, with 7 bases between them. Germline V CDR1 and CDR2: SEHNR, FQNEAQ (reference sequence). CDR3 in amino acids: CASAPGTDTQYF. In DNA, the CDR3 is TGTGCCAGCGCGCCGGGCACAGATACGCAGTATTTT.

The chain recombines TRBV11-1 with TRBJ2-2; 11 nucleotides agree with TRBD1. The CDR3 length is 15 residues. Trimming at V came to 5 bases and at J to 5 bases, leaving 4 bases not matched to a gene. Germline assignment: CDR1 SGHAT and CDR2 FQDESV (reference sequence). The CDR3 sequence: CASSGQGAGTGELFF. The DNA of the CDR3 is TGTGCCAGCAGCGGACAGGGGGCGGGGACCGGGGAGCTGTTTTTT.

This sequence joins TRBV6-6 and TRBJ2-2; 7 bases align to TRBD1. J gave up 4 bases and V 7 bases, and 3 bases lay outside the gene matches. The CDR3 has 13 residues. From germline, CDR1 is MNHNY and CDR2 SVGAGI (reference sequence). The CDR3 reads CASNRGGTGELFF. The CDR3 DNA follows: TGTGCCAGCAACAGGGGTGGCACCGGGGAGCTGTTTTTT.

J is TRBJ1-5 and V is TRBV28; possibly TRBD1 for D (6 bases). Germline V lookup: CDR1 MDHEN, CDR2 SYDVKM. The V end lost 6 bases, the J end lost 6 bases, and 12 bases lay between the germline ends. The CDR3 loop spans 13 amino acids. CDR3 nucleotides: TGTGCCAGCAGGCCAAGGACAGTTCAGCCCCAGCATTTT. Translating it yields CASRPRTVQPQHF.

The chain uses TRBV30 and TRBJ2-7, with TRBD2 matching 7 bases. Trimming at V came to 0 bases and at J to 3 bases, leaving 14 bases not matched to a gene. CDR1 and CDR2 (germline): GTSNPN, SVGIG (reference sequence). The CDR3 length is 17 residues. Here the CDR3 DNA reads TGTGCCTGGAGTGTACTGGTTTGGGGGGGAATAAACTACGAGCAGTACTTC. Amino acids: CAWSVLVWGGINYEQYF.

V gene TRBV12-1 combines with J gene TRBJ2-1; no DNA check was done on the table's D call, TRBD2. TRBV12-1 is deemed a pseudogene. The CDR3 contains 19 residues. Here the CDR3 DNA reads TGTGCCAGCAGCAAGGGGACTAGCGGGAGGCACAGCTCCTACAATGAGCAGTTCTTC. Translated: CASSKGTSGRHSSYNEQFF.

This clone appeared a single time. V gene TRBV6-6 combines with J gene TRBJ1-1, with TRBD1 as a possible D gene (5 bases). CDR1 is MNHNY, CDR2 SVGAGI, per germline (reference sequence). V was shortened by 7 bases and J by 0 bases, with 9 bases between the two germline ends. There are 13 residues in the CDR3. The CDR3 here is CASNGHLNTEAFF. Here the CDR3 DNA reads TGTGCCAGCAACGGACACTTGAACACTGAAGCTTTCTTT.

The chain has TRBV7-9 and TRBJ2-1; D unresolved. Between the trimmed V and J ends, which lost 3 bases and 10 bases, there was a span of 13 bases. Germline V lookup: CDR1 SEHNR, CDR2 FQNEAQ (reference sequence). This CDR3 comprises 13 residues. CDR3 protein: CASSLLTGGEQFF. CDR3 bases: TGTGCCAGCAGCTTGTTGACGGGTGGGGAGCAGTTCTTC.

This clone was counted a single time. V and J are TRBV7-3 and TRBJ2-1; D may be TRBD1 (6 bases). The CDR3 covers 16 residues. CDR1 and CDR2 (germline): SGHTA, FQGTGA. V lost 5 bases to trimming and J lost 4 bases, with 18 bases between them. The CDR3 loop is CASSRTWTAKYNEQFF. Here the CDR3 DNA reads TGTGCCAGCAGCCGAACATGGACAGCTAAATACAATGAGCAGTTCTTC.

V usage is TRBV21-1 and J usage is TRBJ2-7. TRBV21-1 is assigned pseudogene status. This CDR3 contains 16 residues. DNA for the CDR3: TGTGCCAGCAGCACAAAGTCCATCCGGGCCCGGTACGAGCAGTACTTC. Its protein is CASSTKSIRARYEQYF.

The chain couples TRBV9 to TRBJ1-4, with TRBD1 identical over 9 bases. Germline V gene sequence: CDR1 SGDLS, CDR2 YYNGEE. The CDR3 totals 18 residues. The ends lost 0 bases at V and 7 bases at J; junction bases unmatched: 13. The CDR3 sequence: CASSVEGGPGTGTEKLFF. The CDR3 nucleotides read TGTGCCAGCAGCGTAGAAGGCGGACCCGGGACAGGGACTGAAAAACTGTTTTTT.

The table lists this clone with a count of one. This rearrangement joins TRBV11-2 to TRBJ2-3; D is ambiguous. The CDR3 runs 11 residues. Per the germline V gene, CDR1 is SGHAT and CDR2 is FQNNGV. With 5 bases removed from V and 3 bases from J, the gap between germline ends came to 3 bases. The CDR3 DNA reads as TGTGCCAGCAGCGAGACAGATACGCAGTATTTT. Translation: CASSETDTQYF.

The gene calls are TRBV19 and TRBJ1-5; D gene unclear. Germline-derived CDR1 and CDR2 are LNHDA and SQIVND (reference sequence). V dropped 5 bases and J dropped 1 base, with 12 bases sitting between them. This CDR3 contains 15 residues. In DNA, the CDR3 is TGTGCCAGTAGTCTCCCCGAGGGAAGCAATCAGCCCCAGCATTTT. Translated: CASSLPEGSNQPQHF.